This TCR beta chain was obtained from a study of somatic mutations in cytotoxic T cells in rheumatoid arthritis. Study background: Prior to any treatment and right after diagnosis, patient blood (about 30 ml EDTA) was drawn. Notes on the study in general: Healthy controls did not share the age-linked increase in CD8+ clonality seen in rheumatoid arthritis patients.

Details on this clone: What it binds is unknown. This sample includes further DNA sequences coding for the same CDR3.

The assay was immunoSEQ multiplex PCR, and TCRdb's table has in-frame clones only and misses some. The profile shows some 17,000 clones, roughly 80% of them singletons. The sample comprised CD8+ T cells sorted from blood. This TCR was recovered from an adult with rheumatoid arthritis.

The CDR3 sequence: CASREQGDTEAFF. The CDR3 coding sequence is TGTGCCAGCAGAGAACAGGGGGATACTGAAGCTTTCTTT. The chain employs TRBV6-5 and TRBJ1-1; TRBD1 matches 8 bases. CDR3 length: 13 residues. Germline V gene lookup returns CDR1 MNHEY and CDR2 SVGAGI. V lost 6 bases to trimming and J lost 5 bases; unmatched junction nucleotides: 5.